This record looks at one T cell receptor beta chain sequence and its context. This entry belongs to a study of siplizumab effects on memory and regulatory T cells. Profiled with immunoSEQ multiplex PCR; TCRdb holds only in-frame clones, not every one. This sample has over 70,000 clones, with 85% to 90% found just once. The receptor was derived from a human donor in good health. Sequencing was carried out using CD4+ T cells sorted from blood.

Written as DNA, the CDR3 is TGTGCCAGCAGCGTAGTGGGCGGGAGGGGGGATACGCAGTATTTT. This translates into CASSVVGGRGDTQYF. The rearrangement links TRBV9 to TRBJ2-3; 9 nucleotides align to TRBD2. The V and J ends lost 0 bases and 6 bases, in that order; junction bases with no gene match: 5. CDR1 and CDR2 (germline): SGDLS, YYNGEE. The CDR3 extends over 15 amino acids. Combining the CDR3 with reference TRBV9 and TRBJ2-3 gives the whole variable domain DSGVTQTPKHLITATGQRVTLRCSPRSGDLSVYWYQQSLDQGLQFLIQYYNGEERAKGNILERFSAQQFPDLHSELNLSSLELGDSALYFCASSVVGGRGDTQYFGPGTRLTVL.